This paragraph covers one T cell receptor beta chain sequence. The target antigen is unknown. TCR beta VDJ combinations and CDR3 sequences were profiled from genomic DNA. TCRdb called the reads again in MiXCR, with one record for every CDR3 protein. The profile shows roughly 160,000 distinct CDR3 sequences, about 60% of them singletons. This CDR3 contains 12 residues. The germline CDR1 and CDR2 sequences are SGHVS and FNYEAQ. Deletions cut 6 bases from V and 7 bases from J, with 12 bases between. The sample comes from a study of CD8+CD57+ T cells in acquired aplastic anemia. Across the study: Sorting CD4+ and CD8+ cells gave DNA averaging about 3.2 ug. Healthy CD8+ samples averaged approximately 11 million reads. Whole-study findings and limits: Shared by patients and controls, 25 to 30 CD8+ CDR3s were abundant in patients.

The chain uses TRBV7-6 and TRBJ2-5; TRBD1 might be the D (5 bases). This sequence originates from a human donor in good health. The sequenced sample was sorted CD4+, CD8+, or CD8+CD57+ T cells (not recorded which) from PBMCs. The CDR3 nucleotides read TGTGCCAGCAGTGAACAGGACGGGACCCAGTACTTC. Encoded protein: CASSEQDGTQYF.